This T cell receptor (beta chain) comes out of a study of T-cell reconstitution after alpha-beta-depleted transplantation in children (dated by TCRdb to about 2016). Regarding the study in general: Using TCR repertoire profiling, the study followed T-cell immune reconstitution in a quantitative way in children after TCRalphabeta/CD19-depleted allogeneic hematopoietic cell transplantation.

Interpreted using the paper, the treatment or condition label stands for: allogeneic hematopoietic cell transplantation with graft depleted of TCRalphabeta T cells and CD19 B cells. The children who served as transplant recipients had been given grafts of TCRalphabeta/CD19-depleted allogeneic hematopoietic cells. CDR1 and CDR2, per the germline V gene (reference sequence), are LGHDT and YNNKEL. The CDR3 covers 13 residues, taking in both the cysteine and the phenylalanine. CDR3 DNA is the only sequence kept; it has 39 bases, read in frame from the first base. Compared with germline, V lacks 8 bases and J lacks 3 bases; bases without a gene match: 4. Library preparation was by PCR. Instrument used: Illumina HiSeq 2500. TCR library preparation used molecular barcoding, with unique molecular identifiers applied to normalize quantification of the TCRbeta repertoire. TCRdb cleaned the public reads at Q25 with fastp, built clones with MiXCR and kept in-frame beta chains. Records with the same CDR3 protein are collapsed into one entry carrying the most frequent genes and DNA. Counted in this sample were about 470,000 distinct CDR3 sequences; over 40% of them appeared once. The ten largest clones add up to approximately 30% of the sample.

The table lists this clonotype with a few counts. It lacks a known antigen. Qualities for individual bases were not recorded, and no much larger clone is one base off. The research as a whole found: Hyperexpanded clone frequencies declined over subsequent months; after one year, T-cell counts and TCRbeta diversity were mostly attributed to newly produced T cells. In some patients, the high TCRbeta diversity seen at day 60 was put down to recipient T cells and intrathymic progenitors that had survived conditioning. Apparently early alphabetaT-cell count recovery about two months after transplant reportedly relied on only several hundred rapidly expanded clones derived from non-depleted graft cells.

The origin of this receptor is a girl aged 2 to 10 with aplastic anemia, due to receive a stem cell transplant. Recombination joined TRBV3-1 with TRBJ2-1, with 7 bases matching TRBD2. Sample: PBMCs, taken before TCRalphabeta/CD19-depleted stem cell transplant. CDR3 loop: CASCGTNYNEQFF. The DNA sequence reads TGTGCCAGCTGCGGGACTAACTACAATGAGCAGTTCTTC.